The 26 T cell receptor beta chains listed next were all sequenced from one sample in a study of CD8 T cells in Susac syndrome. The authors reverse transcribed roughly 0.5 to 1 ug RNA with random hexamers. One entry per CDR3 protein, called by TCRdb with MiXCR from the immunoSEQ multiplex PCR reads. The sample includes 150,000 to 200,000 distinct CDR3 sequences, 85% to 95% seen only once; the top ten take roughly 0.15%. The sequenced sample was CD8+ T cells from PBMCs. The receptors shown here come from a human donor with Susac syndrome.

This chain uses TRBV29-1 with TRBJ2-7; 11 nucleotides line up with TRBD1. This CDR3 is 15 amino acids long. Germline V gene lookup returns CDR1 SQVTM and CDR2 ANQGSEA. Unmatched junction bases numbered 8, after V lost 6 bases and J lost 1 base. The CDR3 protein is CSVTPGTGGSYEQYF. DNA of the CDR3: TGCAGCGTGACGCCCGGGACAGGGGGTTCCTACGAGCAGTACTTC.

This chain connects TRBV15 to TRBJ2-3; 12 nucleotides align to TRBD2. There are 18 residues in the CDR3. V lost 0 bases to trimming and J lost 1 base; unmatched junction nucleotides: 5. Germline CDR1 LNHNV, CDR2 YYDKDF (reference sequence). CDR3 amino acids: CATSRELAGGPGTDTQYF. The CDR3, as DNA: TGTGCCACCAGCAGAGAGCTAGCGGGGGGGCCTGGCACAGATACGCAGTATTTT. Supplemented by reference TRBV15 and TRBJ2-3, the full variable domain reads DAMVIQNPRYQVTQFGKPVTLSCSQTLNHNVMYWYQQKSSQAPKLLFHYYDKDFNNEADTPDNFQSRRPNTSFCFLDIRSPGLGDTAMYLCATSRELAGGPGTDTQYFGPGTRLTVL.

The rearrangement joins TRBV5-6 to TRBJ1-1; 7 positions match TRBD1. CDR3 size: 13 residues. The germline V gene encodes CDR1 SGHDT and CDR2 YYEEEE. Germline trimming cut 4 bases from V and 8 bases from J; bases unmatched to any gene: 8. In nucleotides, the CDR3 is TGTGCCAGCAGCCTGCCCCGGGACAGAGAAGCTTTCTTT. It specifies CASSLPRDREAFF.

V gene TRBV2 combines with J gene TRBJ2-1, with 13 nucleotides matching TRBD2. CDR3 length equals 16 residues. V lost 5 bases, J lost 9 bases, and 10 bases stayed unmatched. In germline, CDR1 is SNHLY, CDR2 FYNNEI. The CDR3 coding sequence is TGTGCCAGCAGTCGAGCCGGGACTAGCGGGACGATTGAGCAGTTCTTC. This translates into CASSRAGTSGTIEQFF.

CDR3 sequence reads: CASSLTGRGYPYEQYF. Here the CDR3 DNA reads TGTGCCAGCAGTCTCACCGGACGAGGGTACCCGTACGAGCAGTACTTC. V gene TRBV12-3 or TRBV12-4 combines with J gene TRBJ2-7; D is perhaps TRBD2 (5 bases). The CDR3 contains 16 residues. The V and J ends lost 5 bases and 4 bases respectively, with 21 bases between them.

This chain joins TRBV5-6 and TRBJ1-5; D is uncertain. The V end was cut by 4 bases, the J end by 2 bases, with 13 bases between. Germline lookup yields CDR1 SGHDT and CDR2 YYEEEE. The CDR3 consists of 15 residues. CDR3 sequence (DNA): TGTGCCAGCAGCCGGAGAGGGTTGGGCAATCAGCCCCAGCATTTT. This codes for CASSRRGLGNQPQHF.

J is TRBJ2-7 and V is TRBV29-1; D is undetermined. Germline lookup yields CDR1 SQVTM and CDR2 ANQGSEA. This CDR3 has 12 amino acids. With 4 bases removed from V and 4 bases from J, the gap between germline ends came to 11 bases. The CDR3 reads CSVGTLRYEQYF. The CDR3 nucleotides read TGCAGCGTTGGAACCTTGCGTTACGAGCAGTACTTC.

The chain joins TRBV13 to TRBJ2-3; D uncertain. The V end lost 2 bases, the J end lost 2 bases, and 5 bases lay between the germline ends. This CDR3 is built from 13 residues. The V gene's germline CDR1 is PRHDT and CDR2 FYEKMQ (reference sequence). CDR3 loop: CASSLLVTDTQYF. The CDR3 DNA reads as TGTGCCAGCAGCTTACTAGTCACAGATACGCAGTATTTT.

V gene TRBV5-5 combines with J gene TRBJ1-6; D is uncertain. Trimming pared 0 bases from V and 5 bases from J, leaving 3 bases between. In germline, CDR1 is SGHKS, CDR2 YYEKEE (reference sequence). The CDR3 loop spans 13 amino acids. CDR3 coding DNA: TGTGCCAGCAGCTTGGACGATAATTCACCCCTCCACTTT. Protein: CASSLDDNSPLHF. The whole variable domain, filled in from reference TRBV5-5 and TRBJ1-6, reads DAGVTQSPTHLIKTRGQQVTLRCSPISGHKSVSWYQQVLGQGPQFIFQYYEKEERGRGNFPDRFSARQFPNYSSELNVNALLLGDSALYLCASSLDDNSPLHFGNGTRLTVT.

The chain uses TRBV9 and TRBJ1-2; D might be TRBD1 (6 bases). V gave up 4 bases and J gave up 7 bases, with 17 bases separating them. Germline CDR1 reads SGDLS; CDR2 reads YYNGEE. The CDR3 runs to 14 residues. The CDR3 nucleotides are TGTGCCAGCAGCCCCGGGACATCCCTAACTGGCTACACCTTC. Its translation: CASSPGTSLTGYTF.

The CDR3 protein is CASSPGTGNTIYF. As DNA, the CDR3 is TGTGCCAGCTCTCCAGGGACTGGAAACACCATATATTTT. The chain links TRBV18 to TRBJ1-3, with D maybe TRBD1 (5 bases). V gave up 6 bases and J gave up 2 bases, with 8 bases separating them. The CDR3 has 13 residues. The germline V gene encodes CDR1 KGHSH and CDR2 LQKENI.

The J gene is TRBJ2-5, the V gene TRBV20-1; 16 bases line up with TRBD2. Germline V gene lookup returns CDR1 DFQATT and CDR2 SNEGSKA (reference sequence). CDR3 length: 18 amino acids. V shed 5 bases and J 3 bases; nucleotides not matched to a gene: 12. The CDR3 loop is CSAPPGTSGRAVEETQYF. CDR3 sequence (DNA): TGCAGTGCTCCACCCGGGACTAGCGGGAGGGCCGTTGAAGAGACCCAGTACTTC.

The genes are TRBV12-3 or TRBV12-4 and TRBJ2-2; D is possibly TRBD1 or TRBD2 (5 bases each). V dropped 6 bases and J dropped 3 bases, with 17 bases sitting between them. This CDR3 region has 16 residues. This CDR3 reads CASRGLGDYDTGELFF. CDR3 bases: TGTGCCAGCAGGGGATTGGGGGATTATGACACCGGGGAGCTGTTTTTT.

V usage is TRBV5-4 and J usage is TRBJ2-7; 9 positions match TRBD2. Unmatched junction bases numbered 7, after V lost 2 bases and J lost 4 bases. The CDR3 has 15 amino acids. Germline CDR1 SGHNT, CDR2 YYREEE (reference sequence). CDR3 loop: CASSFRREGPYEQYF. The CDR3 region has the DNA TGTGCCAGCAGCTTCCGGCGGGAGGGCCCTTACGAGCAGTACTTC.

The rearrangement joins TRBV2 to TRBJ1-5; 7 nucleotides align to TRBD1. This CDR3 comprises 13 residues. The trim removed 10 bases at V and 7 bases at J, leaving 10 bases unmatched. CDR1 is SNHLY, CDR2 FYNNEI, per germline. This CDR3 is CAIAQGFGQPQHF. The CDR3 nucleotides are TGTGCCATCGCACAGGGGTTTGGGCAGCCCCAGCATTTT.

The chain joins TRBV14 to TRBJ1-1; D call uncertain. CDR1 SGHDN and CDR2 FVKESK come from the germline V gene. V lost 1 base and J lost 1, with 7 bases in between. The CDR3 is 14 amino acids. DNA of the CDR3: TGTGCCAGCAGCCAAGCGATGTCGAACACTGAAGCTTTCTTT. It yields the protein CASSQAMSNTEAFF.

The rearrangement links TRBV29-1 to TRBJ2-1; the D gene is possibly TRBD2 (5 bases). The CDR3 consists of 16 residues. Trimming shortened V by 1 base and J by 6 bases, and 19 bases separated the two germline ends. Germline lookup yields CDR1 SQVTM and CDR2 ANQGSEA. This CDR3 reads CSVEVHAAGLSNEQFF. The CDR3 DNA reads as TGCAGCGTTGAAGTCCATGCTGCGGGCTTATCCAATGAGCAGTTCTTC.

The V call is TRBV7-3, the J call TRBJ1-2; 9 bases match TRBD1. The CDR3 contains 14 residues. Germline V gene data show CDR1 as SGHTA and CDR2 as FQGTGA. The ends lost 5 bases at V and 7 bases at J; junction bases unmatched: 8. In DNA, the CDR3 is TGTGCCAGCAGCCCGGGACAGGGAACGGGTGGCTACACCTTC. Translating gives CASSPGQGTGGYTF.

A remark on this clonotype: An end of the junction does not agree with germline; a read error may underlie this. The chain links TRBV7-7 to TRBJ2-1; TRBD1 aligns across 7 bases. The CDR3 runs 15 residues. The germline gives CDR1 SSHAT, CDR2 FNYEAQ (reference sequence). The CDR3: CASSLAGTDYNEQFF. The CDR3 bases are TGTGCTAGCAGCTTAGCCGGGACAGATTACAATGAGCAGTTCTTC.

This rearrangement joins TRBV5-1 to TRBJ1-2; D not resolved. V gave up 0 bases and J gave up 3 bases, with 12 bases separating them. The CDR3 loop spans 15 amino acids. Germline CDR1 and CDR2: SGHRS and YFSETQ. CDR3 nucleotide sequence: TGCGCCAGCAGCTTGGTGGAAGACGGGGACTATGGCTACACCTTC. It codes for CASSLVEDGDYGYTF.

V gene TRBV20-1 combines with J gene TRBJ2-3; 7 nucleotides line up with TRBD2. The CDR3 runs to 18 residues. Germline V gene lookup returns CDR1 DFQATT and CDR2 SNEGSKA (reference sequence). Germline trimming cut 3 bases from V and 6 bases from J; bases unmatched to any gene: 21. The DNA for the CDR3 is TGCAGTGCTAGTGTTCTAGCGGATACTCTCAACCTTCGGGATACGCAGTATTTT. It translates to CSASVLADTLNLRDTQYF.

The chain couples TRBV2 to TRBJ1-5, with D tentatively TRBD1 (5 bases). The germline V and J ends were trimmed by 3 bases and 5 bases, with 11 bases remaining between them. CDR1 is SNHLY and CDR2 is FYNNEI in the germline V gene. This CDR3 has 14 amino acids. The CDR3 protein is CASSDQGSYQPQHF. The CDR3 nucleotides read TGTGCCAGCAGTGACCAGGGTAGTTATCAGCCCCAGCATTTT.

The rearrangement links TRBV30 to TRBJ1-1; 11 positions agree with TRBD1. Germline V CDR1 and CDR2: GTSNPN, SVGIG (reference sequence). After removal of 3 bases from V and 8 bases from J, the junction contained 2 bases not matched to a gene. The CDR3 is 12 residues long. Here the CDR3 DNA reads TGTGCCTGGAGGTGGACAGGGGGCGAAGCTTTCTTT. Its protein is CAWRWTGGEAFF.

The chain has TRBV9 and TRBJ1-2, with D tentatively TRBD1 (6 bases). The V and J ends lost 3 bases and 5 bases respectively, with 14 bases between them. The CDR3 has 14 residues. Germline loops: CDR1 SGDLS, CDR2 YYNGEE. CDR3 sequence (DNA): TGTGCCAGCAGCGGAGCAGGGGCTGGATATGGCTACACCTTC. It translates to CASSGAGAGYGYTF. The full variable domain, with the rest looked up from reference TRBV9 and TRBJ1-2, is DSGVTQTPKHLITATGQRVTLRCSPRSGDLSVYWYQQSLDQGLQFLIQYYNGEERAKGNILERFSAQQFPDLHSELNLSSLELGDSALYFCASSGAGAGYGYTFGSGTRLTVV.

The CDR3 bases are TGTGCCAGCAGCTTCAGCACCACAGGGGGTGGTGAGCAGTTCTTC. Amino acid sequence: CASSFSTTGGGEQFF. The chain couples TRBV7-9 to TRBJ2-1, with 8 bases matching TRBD1. J lost 9 bases, V lost 3 bases, and 10 bases had no gene match. This CDR3 region has 15 residues. Germline lookup yields CDR1 SEHNR and CDR2 FQNEAQ (reference sequence).

This chain connects TRBV21-1 to TRBJ2-6; the D call in the table, TRBD1, was not verified against the DNA. TRBV21-1 is a documented pseudogene. The CDR3 covers 18 residues. CDR3 sequence: CASSKAHHRISGANVLTF. CDR3 bases: TGTGCCAGCAGCAAAGCGCATCACAGGATTTCTGGGGCCAACGTCCTGACTTTC.